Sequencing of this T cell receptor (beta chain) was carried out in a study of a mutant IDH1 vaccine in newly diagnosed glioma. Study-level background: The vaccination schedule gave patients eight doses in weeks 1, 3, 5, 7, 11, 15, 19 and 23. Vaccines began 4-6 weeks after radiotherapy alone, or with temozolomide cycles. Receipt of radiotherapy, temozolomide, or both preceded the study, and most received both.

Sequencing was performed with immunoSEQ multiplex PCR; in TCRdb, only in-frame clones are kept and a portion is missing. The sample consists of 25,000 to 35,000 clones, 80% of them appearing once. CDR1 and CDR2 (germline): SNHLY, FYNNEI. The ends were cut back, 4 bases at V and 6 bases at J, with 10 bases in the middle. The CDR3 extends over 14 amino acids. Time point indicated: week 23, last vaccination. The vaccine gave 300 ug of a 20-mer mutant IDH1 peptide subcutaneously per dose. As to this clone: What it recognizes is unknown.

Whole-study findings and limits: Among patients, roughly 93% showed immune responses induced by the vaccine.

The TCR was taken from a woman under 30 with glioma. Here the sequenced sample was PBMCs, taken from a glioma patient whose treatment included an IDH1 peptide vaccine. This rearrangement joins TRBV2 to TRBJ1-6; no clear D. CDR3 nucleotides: TGTGCCAGCAGTGTCGAACTAGCTAATTCACCCCTCCACTTT. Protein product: CASSVELANSPLHF.